This note documents a single T cell receptor (beta chain) sequence. Its cognate antigen is unknown. Using 200 ng DNA, some 30,000 T cell genomes, the sorted-subset replicate PCRs were run. Measured with immunoSEQ multiplex PCR; TCRdb has only the in-frame clones, and not every one. Of under 2,500,000 clones listed, about 94% are singletons. CDR1 is LNHDA, CDR2 SQIVND, per germline (reference sequence). V was cut by 5 bases and J by 3 bases, with 12 bases left in between. CDR3 length equals 14 residues. Donors, without exception, were Caucasian adults residing in Nashville, Tennessee. These data come from a study of shared clonotypes between healthy human individuals. Study-wide results and caveats: Though the depth was large, rarefaction showed that sorted-subset sequencing was incomplete.

The V gene is TRBV19, the J gene TRBJ2-3, with a possible D match to TRBD1 (6 bases). Sequencing used naive CD4+ T cells sorted from blood. This sample's subset: CD45RA+ positively selected. The clonotype comes from a man aged 18 to 35 in good health. As DNA, the CDR3 is TGTGCCAGTAGTCATCCAGGGGAGACAGATACGCAGTATTTT. Translation gives CASSHPGETDTQYF.